This T cell receptor (beta chain) was recorded in a study of Ad26.COV2.S vaccination and SARS-CoV-2 variants. The repertoire was sequenced with immunoSEQ multiplex PCR; TCRdb's copy has only in-frame clones and lacks some. The data contain a few hundred thousand clones, 83% of them singletons. Treatment in this sample: over 15 received Ad26.COV2.S at low or high dose, single or two shots; 5 received placebo; per-sample allocation not given. All samples were drawn on day 63, counting from the first vaccine or placebo injection. The germline CDR1 and CDR2 sequences are LGHDT and YNNKEL (reference sequence). This CDR3 region has 14 residues. The V gene lost 0 bases and the J gene lost 7 bases, with 12 bases spanning the gap.

V usage is TRBV3-1 (or the pseudogene TRBV3-2) and J usage is TRBJ1-2; D is uncertain. The sequence derives from a person aged 18-60 years who received the Ad26.COV2.S COVID-19 vaccine or a placebo. The sample in question was peripheral blood, obtained in a trial of Ad26.COV2.S vaccine versus placebo. The CDR3 spells CASSQDLQLLGYTF. The CDR3 DNA reads as TGTGCCAGCAGCCAAGATCTTCAACTCCTTGGCTACACCTTC.